This TCR beta chain was sequenced for a study of T cells in Graves' hyperthyroidism and ophthalmopathy. TCR beta CDR3 region amplification was performed from RNA transcripts. When the TCR CDR3 underwent first-round RT-PCR, the HTBI primer set was used. TCRdb used MiXCR to reprocess the multiplex PCR reads, holding one entry per CDR3 protein. The repertoire holds 130,000 to 150,000 distinct CDR3 sequences, roughly 23% seen once, with more than 60% in the top ten. The length of the CDR3 is 14 residues. Germline CDR1 is MNHEY and CDR2 is SMNVEV (reference sequence). The V end was cut by 4 bases, the J end by 8 bases, with 12 bases between. Study results and caveats: Median prediction lead before ophthalmopathy onset was about 6.5 months with the model. Among clonotypes expanded in thyroid above 0.001, most were also found in blood. Ophthalmopathy and stable hyperthyroidism were told apart by a 13 V-J model.

This clonotype was seen repeatedly, ten times or more. Its antigen is as yet unknown. The chain carries TRBV27 and TRBJ1-6; possible D gene TRBD1, 5 bases. Sequencing used blood. The clonotype originates from a woman between 45 and 65 years old with Graves' hyperthyroidism that later progressed to Graves' ophthalmopathy. The CDR3 nucleotides are TGTGCCAGCAGTTCAACAGGAACGGATTCACCCCTCCACTTT. This translates into CASSSTGTDSPLHF.